This T cell receptor beta chain was recovered during a study of tumor and adjacent non-tumor tissue in lung cancer. Study at large: Stage I to III disease affected some 11 men and about five women aged roughly 31 to 76.

RNA was extracted from bulk tissue without any cell sorting. This clonotype has more than one count but fewer than ten. Germline V gives CDR1 SEHNR, CDR2 FQNEAQ (reference sequence). The CDR3 is 12 residues long. V lost 5 bases, J lost 6 bases, and 11 bases lay in between. TCRbeta libraries were built with three rounds of nested PCR, modified from ARM-PCR. TCRdb recomputed calls from the multiplex PCR reads with MiXCR, one row per CDR3 protein. The data show 68,000 or so distinct CDR3 sequences, roughly 56% seen once. The sequence was obtained from a man aged 45-65 years with non-small cell lung cancer. Sequencing was performed on lung tumor tissue. The chain carries TRBV7-9 and TRBJ2-7; D remains ambiguous. CDR3 in amino acids: CASSIETLEQYF. CDR3 bases: TGTGCCAGCAGCATCGAGACCCTCGAGCAGTACTTC.